Listed below are T cell receptor beta chains from one sample, sequenced in a study of OX40 agonist ivuxolimab in advanced cancers. Sequencing was performed with immunoSEQ multiplex PCR; in TCRdb, only in-frame clones are kept and a portion is missing. This table has tens of thousands of clones, 65% to 90% appearing once. The material was CD4+ or CD8+ T cells sorted from blood, obtained in a trial of the OX40 agonist ivuxolimab. These receptors came from an adult with an advanced solid tumor such as melanoma, head and neck, liver or kidney cancer. Each CDR3 is given with its conserved first and last residue. The D gene is left open where the match is weak. The listing skips clone size in some rows; elsewhere it reads once, few, many or a size class.

D,size,V,J,DNA,CDR3
TRBD2,few,TRBV6-5,TRBJ2-1,TGTGCCAGCAGTTTAGCGGGGGGGCCGAATGAGCAGTTCTTC,CASSLAGGPNEQFF
.,few,TRBV19,TRBJ1-5,TGTGCCAGTAGTATAATGCCCAGGGGTAGCAATCAGCCCCAGCATTTT,CASSIMPRGSNQPQHF
TRBD2,few,TRBV7-3,TRBJ2-1,TGTGCCAGCAGCTTCCTAGCGGGCGATTACAATGAGCAGTTCTTC,CASSFLAGDYNEQFF
.,.,TRBV6-6,TRBJ2-7,TGTGCCAGCAGTGAGGGACTGGATACCTACGAGCAGTACTTC,CASSEGLDTYEQYF
.,.,TRBV27,TRBJ1-2,TGTGCCAGCAGTTTAACAACAGGCCTTAACTATGGCTACACCTTC,CASSLTTGLNYGYTF
.,.,TRBV27,TRBJ2-2,TGTGCCAGCAGCCCAGAGCCGGGCTACACCGGGGAGCTGTTTTTT,CASSPEPGYTGELFF
.,once,TRBV6-5,TRBJ1-2,TGTGCCAGCAGTTACTCCGCGGGGGGCTACACCTTC,CASSYSAGGYTF
TRBD2,few,TRBV9,TRBJ2-3,TGTGCCAGCAGCGGGACTAGCGGGGGCCCAGCAGATACGCAGTATTTT,CASSGTSGGPADTQYF
.,.,TRBV28,TRBJ2-1,TGTGCCAGCAGTCGAACTTTTGAGCAGTTCTTC,CASSRTFEQFF
TRBD2,.,TRBV9,TRBJ2-2,TGTGCCAGCAGCGGGGCACTCCTAGCGGGGGCGGACACCGGGGAGCTGTTTTTT,CASSGALLAGADTGELFF